This record covers a single T cell receptor (beta chain). Its antigen is currently not known. Base qualities are missing; no much larger clone stands one base away. This record comes from a study of CD8+CD57+ T cells in acquired aplastic anemia listed by TCRdb under 2018. Concerning the study at large: DNA extracted from sorted CD4+ and CD8+ cells had a mean of approximately 3.5 ug, with a range of roughly 0.18 to 27.4 ug. CD8+CD57+ expansion was defined as a frequency above the mean frequency observed in healthy subjects.

The patients picked for sequencing were ones in whom flow cytometry had shown an expansion of CD8+CD57+ cells. Every patient had a diagnosis of severe acquired aplastic anemia based on International Study of Aplastic Anemia and Agranulocytosis and Camitta criteria. No patient had received any therapy when blood was sampled. In this study, sorted CD4+ and CD8+ T cells from the blood of healthy subjects and of severe aplastic anemia patients had their TCR repertoires deep-sequenced. Patients were enrolled under clinicaltrials.gov protocols 00001620, 01623167, 00001397, 00071045, 00081523 and 00961064 in the USA. Ficoll-Paque density gradient centrifugation was used to isolate peripheral blood mononuclear cells. CD4+ and CD8+ T cells were sorted by FACS or magnetic beads before DNA extraction. TCR beta VDJ combination and CDR3 sequence profiling used genomic DNA as the template. An Illumina HiSeq 2000 was used for TCR repertoire sequencing. Turning to the authors' computational methods: Repertoire assessment relied on Simpson's diversity index, CDR3 size and DJ length profiles, and TRBV/TRBJ rearrangement plots. The most abundant DNA sequence in the deep sequencing data was taken as the immunodominant clone. CDR3 amino acid sequences were checked for sharing between subjects and were compared against published repertoires and the VDJdb database. The public reads were run again by TCRdb, first through fastp at Q25 and then through MiXCR, and only productive beta chains were kept. Records with the same CDR3 protein are collapsed into one entry carrying the most frequent genes and DNA. The V and J calls shown here were made by TCRdb, not taken from the authors' results. The sample table records about 160,000 distinct CDR3 sequences; 71% of these occur just once. The top ten constitute 40% to 55% of the sample.

The paper as a whole reports these results and caveats: Between patients and healthy controls, no significant difference in CD8+ Simpson's diversity was found (P=0.060). Although roughly 29 CD8+ CDR3 sequences were shared by patients and controls, these sequences appeared highly expressed in patients and within the immunodominant clones of patients.

From the germline V gene, CDR1 is SQVTM and CDR2 is ANQGSEA. Trimming at the junction amounts to 7 bases on V and 2 bases on J, and the germline ends lie 17 bases apart. From the cysteine up to the phenylalanine, the CDR3 has a length of 14 residues. The DNA shown is the 42-base CDR3, in frame from base 1. This sequence was found in a human donor with aplastic anemia. In this chain, TRBV29-1 is recombined with TRBJ1-2; the D segment cannot be called with confidence. The sample taken for sequencing was sorted CD4+, CD8+, or CD8+CD57+ T cells (not recorded which) from PBMCs. The DNA sequence reads TGCAGCGGGGAAGATCCGGGCATAAACTATGGCTACACCTTC. This encodes CSGEDPGINYGYTF.